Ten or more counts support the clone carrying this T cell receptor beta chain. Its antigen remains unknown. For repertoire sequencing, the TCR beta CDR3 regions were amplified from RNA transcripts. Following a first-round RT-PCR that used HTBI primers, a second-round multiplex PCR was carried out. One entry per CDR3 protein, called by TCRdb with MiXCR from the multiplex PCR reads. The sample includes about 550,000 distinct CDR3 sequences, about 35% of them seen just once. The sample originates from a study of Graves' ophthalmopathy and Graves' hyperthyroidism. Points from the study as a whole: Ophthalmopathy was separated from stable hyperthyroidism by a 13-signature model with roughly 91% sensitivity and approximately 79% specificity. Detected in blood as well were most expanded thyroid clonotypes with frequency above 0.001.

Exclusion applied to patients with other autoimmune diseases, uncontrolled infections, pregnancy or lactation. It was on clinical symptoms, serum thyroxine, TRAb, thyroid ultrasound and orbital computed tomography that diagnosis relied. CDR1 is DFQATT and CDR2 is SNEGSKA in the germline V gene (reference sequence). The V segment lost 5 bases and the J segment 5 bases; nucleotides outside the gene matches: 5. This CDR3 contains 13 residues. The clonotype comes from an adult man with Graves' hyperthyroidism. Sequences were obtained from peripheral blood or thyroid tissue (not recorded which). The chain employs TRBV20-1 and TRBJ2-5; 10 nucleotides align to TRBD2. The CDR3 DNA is TGCAGTGCTTCAGCGGGGGGGGAGGAGACCCAGTACTTC. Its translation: CSASAGGEETQYF.